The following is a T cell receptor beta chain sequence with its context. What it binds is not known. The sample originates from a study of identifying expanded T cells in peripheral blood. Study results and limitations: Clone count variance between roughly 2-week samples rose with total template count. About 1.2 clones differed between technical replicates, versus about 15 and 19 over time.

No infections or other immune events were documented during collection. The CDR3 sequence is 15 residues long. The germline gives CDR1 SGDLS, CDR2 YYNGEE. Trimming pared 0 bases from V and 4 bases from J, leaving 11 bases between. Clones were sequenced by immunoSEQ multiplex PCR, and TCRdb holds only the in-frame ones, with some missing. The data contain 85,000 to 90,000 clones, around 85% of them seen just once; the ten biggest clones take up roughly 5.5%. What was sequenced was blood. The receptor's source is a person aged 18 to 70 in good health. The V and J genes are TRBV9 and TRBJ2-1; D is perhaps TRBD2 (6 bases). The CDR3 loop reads CASSVAGSLYNEQFF. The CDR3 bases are TGTGCCAGCAGCGTAGCCGGGAGCTTGTACAATGAGCAGTTCTTC.